This TCR beta chain was retrieved from a study of blood T cell repertoires in COVID-19. Across the study: Whether acute or convalescent, the COVID-19 samples came from the United States, Italy and Spain. T cells, B-cell-depleted T cells, or PBMCs supplied cDNA or gDNA.

CDR1 and CDR2 (germline): SGHRS, YFSETQ. The ends were cut back, 0 bases at V and 4 bases at J, with 10 bases in the middle. The CDR3 has 14 amino acids. Generated by immunoSEQ multiplex PCR, the TCRdb table keeps only in-frame clones and is missing some. This sample has approximately 100,000 clones, with approximately 84% found just once. The sample was peripheral blood. This TCR was recovered from a man aged 60 to 75 with acute or convalescent COVID-19. The chain recombines TRBV5-1 with TRBJ1-1; D gene uncertain. CDR3 amino acids: CASSLAAGGTEAFF. In DNA form, the CDR3 reads TGCGCCAGCAGCTTGGCCGCCGGTGGCACTGAAGCTTTCTTT.